This TCR beta chain was identified in a study of shared clonotypes between healthy human individuals. Findings of the study overall: Blood was the only sampled material, and tissue repertoires likely differ.

The CDR3 has 14 residues. Germline assignment: CDR1 KGHSH and CDR2 LQKENI. Between the trimmed V and J ends, which lost 3 bases and 2 bases, there was a span of 8 bases. Concerning this clone itself: What it recognizes is unknown.

Measured with immunoSEQ multiplex PCR; TCRdb has only the in-frame clones, and not every one. This sample has roughly 2,500,000 clones, with roughly 93% found just once. The study separated CD4+ cells into CD45RA+ naive and CD45RA-negative memory subsets. Sample: naive CD4+ T cells from PBMCs. Subset defined: CD45RA+ positively selected. The V and J genes are TRBV18 and TRBJ1-3; no definite D call. This sequence originates from a man aged 18 to 35 in good health. Some clones in this sample may be carry-over from other donors' samples. In DNA form, the CDR3 reads TGTGCCAGCTCACCCGGGATTACTGGAAACACCATATATTTT. This translates into CASSPGITGNTIYF.